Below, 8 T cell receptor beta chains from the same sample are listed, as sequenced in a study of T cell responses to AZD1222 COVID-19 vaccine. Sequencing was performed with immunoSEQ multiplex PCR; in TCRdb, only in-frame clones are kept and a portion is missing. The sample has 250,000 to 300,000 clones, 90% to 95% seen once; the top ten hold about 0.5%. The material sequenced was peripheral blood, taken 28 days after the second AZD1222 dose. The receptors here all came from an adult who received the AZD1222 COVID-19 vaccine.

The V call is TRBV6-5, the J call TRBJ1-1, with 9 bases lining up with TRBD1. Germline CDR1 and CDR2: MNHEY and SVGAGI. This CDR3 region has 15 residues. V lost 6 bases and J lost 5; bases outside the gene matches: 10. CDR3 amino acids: CASRSTGGGRTEAFF. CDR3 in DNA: TGTGCCAGCAGGTCGACAGGGGGAGGGAGGACTGAAGCTTTCTTT.

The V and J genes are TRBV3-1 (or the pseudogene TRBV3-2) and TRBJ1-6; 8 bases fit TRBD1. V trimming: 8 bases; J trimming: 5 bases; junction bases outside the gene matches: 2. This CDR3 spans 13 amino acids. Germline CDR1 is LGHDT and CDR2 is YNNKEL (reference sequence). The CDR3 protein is CASGQGHNSPLHF. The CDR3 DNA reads TGTGCCAGCGGACAGGGACATAATTCACCCCTCCACTTT.

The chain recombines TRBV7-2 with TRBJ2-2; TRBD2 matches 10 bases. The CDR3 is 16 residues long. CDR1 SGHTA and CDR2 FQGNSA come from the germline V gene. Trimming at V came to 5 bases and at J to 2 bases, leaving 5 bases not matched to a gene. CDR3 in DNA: TGTGCCAGCAGCCACAGGACTAGCGGTAACACCGGGGAGCTGTTTTTT. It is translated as CASSHRTSGNTGELFF.

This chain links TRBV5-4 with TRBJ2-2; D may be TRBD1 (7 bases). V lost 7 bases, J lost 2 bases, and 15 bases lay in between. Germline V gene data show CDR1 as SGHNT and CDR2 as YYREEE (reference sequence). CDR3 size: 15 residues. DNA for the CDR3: TGTGCCAGCGCTGCAGGGGGGCGAAACACCGGGGAGCTGTTTTTT. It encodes CASAAGGRNTGELFF.

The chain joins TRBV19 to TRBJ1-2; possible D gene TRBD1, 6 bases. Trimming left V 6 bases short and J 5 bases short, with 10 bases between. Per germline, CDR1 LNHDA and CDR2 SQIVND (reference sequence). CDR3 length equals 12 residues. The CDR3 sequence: CASRRGRYGYTF. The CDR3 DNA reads TGTGCCAGTAGGCGGGGGCGGTATGGCTACACCTTC.

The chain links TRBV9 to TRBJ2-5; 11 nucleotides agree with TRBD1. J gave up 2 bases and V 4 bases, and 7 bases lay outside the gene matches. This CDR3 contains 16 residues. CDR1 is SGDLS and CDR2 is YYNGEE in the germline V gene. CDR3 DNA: TGTGCCAGCAGCACCCGGGACAGGGGGGGTCAAGAGACCCAGTACTTC. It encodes CASSTRDRGGQETQYF. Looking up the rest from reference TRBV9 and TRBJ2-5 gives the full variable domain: DSGVTQTPKHLITATGQRVTLRCSPRSGDLSVYWYQQSLDQGLQFLIQYYNGEERAKGNILERFSAQQFPDLHSELNLSSLELGDSALYFCASSTRDRGGQETQYFGPGTRLLVL.

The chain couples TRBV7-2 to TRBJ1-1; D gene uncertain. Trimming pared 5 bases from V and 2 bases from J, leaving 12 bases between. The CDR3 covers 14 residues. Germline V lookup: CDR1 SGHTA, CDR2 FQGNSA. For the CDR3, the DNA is TGTGCCAGCAGCCGTCCCCCTCTCAACACTGAAGCTTTCTTT. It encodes CASSRPPLNTEAFF.

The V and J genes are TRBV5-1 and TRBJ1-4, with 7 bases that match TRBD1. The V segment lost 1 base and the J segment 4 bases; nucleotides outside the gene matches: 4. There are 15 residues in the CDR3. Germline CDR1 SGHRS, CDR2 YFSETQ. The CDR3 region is CASSLKSGGNEKLFF. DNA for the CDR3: TGCGCCAGCAGCTTGAAGTCAGGGGGTAATGAAAAACTGTTTTTT.